These T cell receptor beta chains were read from a single sample in a study of cytomegalovirus exposure and HLA in healthy donors. Sequencing was performed with immunoSEQ multiplex PCR; in TCRdb, only in-frame clones are kept and a portion is missing. The sample includes around 170,000 clones, about 80% of them seen just once. Sequences were obtained from PBMCs. All receptors come from a man aged 55-75 years in good health and CMV-seronegative. CDR3s include the opening cysteine and the closing phenylalanine or tryptophan. D genes are given only for firm matches. Some rows mark clone size as missing; the rest say once, few, many or name a class of expanded clone.

abundance,v_gene,d_gene,j_gene,CDR3aa,CDR3nt
few,TRBV9,TRBD2,TRBJ2-3,CASSVDRLAGGRNTQYF,TGTGCCAGCAGCGTTGACAGACTAGCGGGGGGGCGAAATACGCAGTATTTT
NA,TRBV28,TRBD1,TRBJ1-5,CASSGTGHQPQHF,TGTGCCAGCAGCGGGACAGGGCATCAGCCCCAGCATTTT
NA,TRBV12-5,TRBD1,TRBJ2-7,CASGPLDRGLIYEQYF,TGTGCTAGTGGTCCCCTGGACAGGGGGCTGATCTACGAGCAGTACTTC
NA,TRBV9,TRBD1,TRBJ2-7,CASSANRDRVSYEQYF,TGTGCCAGCAGCGCGAACCGGGACAGAGTCTCCTACGAGCAGTACTTC
few,TRBV7-2,NA,TRBJ1-4,CASSLVASTNEKLFF,TGTGCCAGCAGCTTAGTAGCCTCAACTAATGAAAAACTGTTTTTT
few,TRBV12-5,NA,TRBJ1-2,CASAHDRNYGYTF,TGTGCTAGTGCCCACGACAGAAACTATGGCTACACCTTC
NA,TRBV5-1,TRBD1,TRBJ2-1,CASSFGQDFSYNEQFF,TGCGCCAGCAGCTTCGGACAGGACTTCTCCTACAATGAGCAGTTCTTC
few,TRBV4-1,TRBD1,TRBJ1-4,CASSQDWDREYEKLFF,TGCGCCAGCAGCCAAGATTGGGACAGAGAGTATGAAAAACTGTTTTTT
NA,TRBV6-5,TRBD1,TRBJ1-2,CASREQGVGYTF,TGTGCCAGCAGAGAACAGGGGGTTGGCTACACCTTC
NA,TRBV6-4,NA,TRBJ1-5,CASIAGTKNQPQHF,TGTGCCAGCATCGCCGGGACAAAAAATCAGCCCCAGCATTTT
NA,TRBV11-2,NA,TRBJ2-5,CASSPLGQRERETQYF,TGTGCCAGCAGCCCCCTCGGACAGAGGGAGAGGGAGACCCAGTACTTC
NA,TRBV30,TRBD2,TRBJ2-2,CAWSVALASNTGELFF,TGTGCCTGGAGTGTAGCACTAGCGAGTAACACCGGGGAGCTGTTTTTT
NA,TRBV28,NA,TRBJ2-4,CASSPNSGGADIQYF,TGTGCCAGCAGTCCCAATAGCGGCGGGGCGGACATTCAGTACTTC
NA,TRBV7-3,NA,TRBJ2-2,CASSFSGTNTGELFF,TGTGCCAGCAGCTTTTCCGGGACTAACACCGGGGAGCTGTTTTTT
NA,TRBV6-4,NA,TRBJ2-3,CASSLTPSTDTQYF,TGTGCCAGCAGTCTAACCCCTAGCACAGATACGCAGTATTTT
NA,TRBV5-1,NA,TRBJ2-7,CASSLYGATYEQYF,TGCGCCAGCAGCTTGTATGGGGCCACCTACGAGCAGTACTTC
NA,TRBV27,NA,TRBJ2-7,CASSRSGSYEQYF,TGTGCCAGCAGTCGTAGCGGTTCCTACGAGCAGTACTTC
few,TRBV6-1,NA,TRBJ1-1,CASSEGANTEAFF,TGTGCCAGCAGTGAGGGGGCGAACACTGAAGCTTTCTTT
NA,TRBV5-6,TRBD1,TRBJ1-1,CASSPRTGGVNTEAFF,TGTGCCAGCAGCCCAAGGACAGGGGGCGTCAACACTGAAGCTTTCTTT
NA,TRBV4-3,NA,TRBJ2-5,CASSQDRLQDQYF,TGCGCCAGCAGCCAAGACAGATTGCAGGACCAGTACTTC
few,TRBV2,NA,TRBJ2-7,CASKGQQAYEQYF,TGTGCCAGCAAAGGACAGCAAGCCTACGAGCAGTACTTC
NA,TRBV7-3,TRBD2,TRBJ2-7,CASSLSRASGTHEQYF,TGTGCCAGCAGCTTAAGTCGCGCTAGCGGGACCCACGAGCAGTACTTC
NA,TRBV5-4,NA,TRBJ1-3,CATRTESGNTIYF,TGTGCCACCCGGACAGAATCTGGAAACACCATATATTTT
few,TRBV5-8,NA,TRBJ2-2,CASSLEQSSNTGELFF,TGTGCCAGCAGCTTGGAACAGTCTTCGAACACCGGGGAGCTGTTTTTT
NA,TRBV28,TRBD2,TRBJ2-3,CASRSQAGSTDTQYF,TGTGCCAGCAGATCTCAAGCGGGAAGCACAGATACGCAGTATTTT
once,TRBV10-3,TRBD2,TRBJ2-5,CAISVREGGETQYF,TGTGCCATCAGTGTGCGGGAGGGCGGGGAGACCCAGTACTTC
NA,TRBV5-1,TRBD2,TRBJ2-5,CASSKTSGSIRETQYF,TGCGCCAGCAGCAAGACTAGCGGGAGCATCAGGGAGACCCAGTACTTC
NA,TRBV30,TRBD1,TRBJ1-2,CAWNRGPNYGYTF,TGTGCCTGGAACAGGGGACCTAACTATGGCTACACCTTC
NA,TRBV29-1,NA,TRBJ2-1,CSVDTNGGQEFF,TGCAGCGTTGATACAAACGGGGGGCAGGAGTTCTTC
once,TRBV27,TRBD2,TRBJ2-1,CASSLRLAGAHEQFF,TGTGCCAGCAGTTTAAGGCTAGCGGGAGCCCATGAGCAGTTCTTC
NA,TRBV6-5,NA,TRBJ1-2,CASSFDGTRGYTF,TGTGCCAGCAGTTTCGACGGGACACGTGGCTACACCTTC
once,TRBV2,NA,TRBJ1-6,CASSESGTPITGSPLHF,TGTGCCAGCAGTGAGTCCGGGACTCCAATAACTGGGTCACCCCTCCACTTT